A selection of T cell receptor beta chains follows, all from one sample in a study of somatic mutations in cytotoxic T cells in rheumatoid arthritis. TCRdb's table, derived via immunoSEQ multiplex PCR, lists solely in-frame clones and lacks some. The table includes around 12,000 clones, 60% to 80% detected once. Specimen: CD8+ T cells sorted from blood. These TCRs come from a middle-aged man in good health. Both conserved end residues are part of each CDR3. The D gene is left open where the match is weak. Size is stated for part of the rows, as once, few or many counts, or as a class when the clone is expanded.

clone size	V gene	J gene	D gene	CDR3 length	CDR3 DNA	CDR3 protein
-	TRBV29-1	TRBJ2-7	TRBD1	13	TGCAGCGTTGAGGGGACAGGGGGAAGCGAGCAGTACTTC	CSVEGTGGSEQYF
-	TRBV5-1	TRBJ2-1	-	11	TGCGCCAGCAGCGGAGGGGTTGAGCAGTTCTTC	CASSGGVEQFF
-	TRBV4-3	TRBJ2-1	-	13	TGCGCCAGCAGCCAAGATTCAGGCGATGAGCAGTTCTTC	CASSQDSGDEQFF
-	TRBV27	TRBJ1-5	-	14	TGTGCCAGCAGGTCTCTGTTGTACAATCAGCCCCAGCATTTT	CASRSLLYNQPQHF
-	TRBV19	TRBJ2-6	-	16	TGTGCCAGTAGTCTAGCAGGGTCACCTGGGGCCAACGTCCTGACTTTC	CASSLAGSPGANVLTF
-	TRBV10-3	TRBJ1-6	-	17	TGTGCCATCAGTGAGTCGATAAGCTTGGGGGATGGTTCACCCCTCCACTTT	CAISESISLGDGSPLHF
-	TRBV27	TRBJ2-1	-	14	TGTGCCAGCAGTTCCGGGAGCTCCTACAATGAGCAGTTCTTC	CASSSGSSYNEQFF
-	TRBV10-3	TRBJ2-2	TRBD1	16	TGTGCCATCAGTGGCGACAGGGGGAGAGGCACCGGGGAGCTGTTTTTT	CAISGDRGRGTGELFF
once	TRBV5-1	TRBJ1-1	TRBD1	18	TGCGCCAGCAGCTTGGTCTGGGACAGAGCAAACCAGAACACTGAAGCTTTCTTT	CASSLVWDRANQNTEAFF
-	TRBV6-1	TRBJ2-1	-	14	TGTGCCAGCACCCCAAGGGGGTCCTACAATGAGCAGTTCTTC	CASTPRGSYNEQFF
-	TRBV6-5	TRBJ1-1	-	14	TGTGCCACCGAACTTTTAACGGGGAGCACTGAAGCTTTCTTT	CATELLTGSTEAFF
-	TRBV7-6	TRBJ2-1	TRBD2	17	TGTGCCAGCAGCTCAACCGGGGGGTTACACTCCTACAATGAGCAGTTCTTC	CASSSTGGLHSYNEQFF
-	TRBV25-1	TRBJ2-5	TRBD1	14	TGTGCCAGCAGTGAATATAGGGGGCTCGAGACCCAGTACTTC	CASSEYRGLETQYF
-	TRBV5-6	TRBJ2-5	-	15	TGTGCCAGCAGCTTGGGTGACATTTACCAAGAGACCCAGTACTTC	CASSLGDIYQETQYF
-	TRBV10-3	TRBJ2-5	-	15	TGTGCCATCAGTGAGCCACAGGTTGCTCAAGAGACCCAGTACTTC	CAISEPQVAQETQYF
-	TRBV7-2	TRBJ2-2	-	11	TGTGCCAGCAGTGTTATCCGGGAGCTGTTTTTT	CASSVIRELFF
-	TRBV7-7	TRBJ2-5	TRBD1	14	TGTGCCAGCAGCGACACAGGGGTACAAGAGACCCAGTACTTC	CASSDTGVQETQYF
-	TRBV4-1	TRBJ1-1	-	11	TGCGCCAGCAGCTCGGGGTCTCGCGCTTTCTTT	CASSSGSRAFF
few	TRBV5-5	TRBJ1-5	-	17	TGTGCCAGCAGCTTGCGGGGGGGGCTAGCAGGCAATCAGCCCCAGCATTTT	CASSLRGGLAGNQPQHF
-	TRBV7-9	TRBJ1-4	TRBD1	16	TGTGCCAGCAGCCGGACAGGACTAGGTACTAATGAAAAACTGTTTTTT	CASSRTGLGTNEKLFF
-	TRBV2	TRBJ1-2	-	15	TGTGCCAGCAGTGATAAAGGACCCGTGCGGTATGGCTACACCTTC	CASSDKGPVRYGYTF
-	TRBV29-1	TRBJ2-2	-	15	TGCAGCGCCAACCCACTCGACAGATCCACCGGGGAGCTGTTTTTT	CSANPLDRSTGELFF
-	TRBV4-1	TRBJ1-1	TRBD1	15	TGCGCCAGCAGCTTTAGCGACAGGGCGAACACTGAAGCTTTCTTT	CASSFSDRANTEAFF
-	TRBV27	TRBJ1-5	-	15	TGTGCCAGCAGTTTAGGAGAGGGTTTCAATCAGCCCCAGCATTTT	CASSLGEGFNQPQHF